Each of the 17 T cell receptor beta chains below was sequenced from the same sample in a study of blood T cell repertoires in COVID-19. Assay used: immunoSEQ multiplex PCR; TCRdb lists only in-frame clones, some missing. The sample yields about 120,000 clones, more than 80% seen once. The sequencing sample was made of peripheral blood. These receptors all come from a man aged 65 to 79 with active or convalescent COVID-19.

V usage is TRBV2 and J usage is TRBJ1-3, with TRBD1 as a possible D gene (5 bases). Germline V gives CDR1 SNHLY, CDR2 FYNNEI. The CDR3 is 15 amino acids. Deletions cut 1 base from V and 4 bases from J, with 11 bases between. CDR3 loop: CASSEGWQGGNTIYF. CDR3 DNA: TGTGCCAGCAGTGAAGGGTGGCAGGGCGGAAACACCATATATTTT.

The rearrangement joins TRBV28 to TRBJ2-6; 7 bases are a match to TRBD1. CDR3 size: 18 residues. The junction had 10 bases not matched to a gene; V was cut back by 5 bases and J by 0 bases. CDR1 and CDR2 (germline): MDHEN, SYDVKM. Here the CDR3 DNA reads TGTGCCAGCAGTCTGGGGGCAGGGGGTAACTCTGGGGCCAACGTCCTGACTTTC. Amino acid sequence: CASSLGAGGNSGANVLTF.

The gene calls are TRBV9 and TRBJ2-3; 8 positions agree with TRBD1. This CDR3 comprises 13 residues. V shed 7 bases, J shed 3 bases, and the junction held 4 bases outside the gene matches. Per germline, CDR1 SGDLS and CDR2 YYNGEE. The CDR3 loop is CASSRGPTDTQYF. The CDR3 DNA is TGTGCCAGCTCCAGGGGGCCGACAGATACGCAGTATTTT.

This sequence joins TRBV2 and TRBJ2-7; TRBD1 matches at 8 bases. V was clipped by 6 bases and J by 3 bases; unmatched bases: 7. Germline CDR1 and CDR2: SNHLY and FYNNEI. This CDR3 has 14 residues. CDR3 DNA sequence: TGTGCCAGCAGAACTCAGGGGGCGGGCTACGAGCAGTACTTC. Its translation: CASRTQGAGYEQYF.

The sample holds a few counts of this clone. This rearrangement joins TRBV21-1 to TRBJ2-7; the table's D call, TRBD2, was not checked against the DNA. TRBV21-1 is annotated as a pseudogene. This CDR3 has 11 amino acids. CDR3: CASLLTYEQYF. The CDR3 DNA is TGTGCCAGCCTACTTACCTACGAGCAGTACTTC.

The CDR3 protein is CASSIQGGGTGELFF. The CDR3 bases are TGTGCCAGCAGTATACAGGGGGGAGGCACCGGGGAGCTGTTTTTT. This chain links TRBV6-5 with TRBJ2-2; 8 positions match TRBD1. CDR1 is MNHEY, CDR2 SVGAGI, per germline. There are 15 residues in the CDR3. V lost 5 bases, J lost 4 bases, and 6 bases stayed unmatched.

The CDR3 protein is CASSLQGLGDEQYF. The CDR3 DNA is TGTGCCAGCAGTCTCCAGGGCCTAGGCGACGAGCAGTACTTC. The chain joins TRBV28 to TRBJ2-7, with a possible D match to TRBD1 (5 bases). The CDR3 has 14 amino acids. Between the trimmed V and J ends, which lost 5 bases and 5 bases, there was a span of 16 bases. Germline V gene data show CDR1 as MDHEN and CDR2 as SYDVKM. The full variable domain, its missing parts supplied by reference TRBV28 and TRBJ2-7, is DVKVTQSSRYLVKRTGEKVFLECVQDMDHENMFWYRQDPGLGLRLIYFSYDVKMKEKGDIPEGYSVSREKKERFSLILESASTNQTSMYLCASSLQGLGDEQYFGPGTRLTVT.

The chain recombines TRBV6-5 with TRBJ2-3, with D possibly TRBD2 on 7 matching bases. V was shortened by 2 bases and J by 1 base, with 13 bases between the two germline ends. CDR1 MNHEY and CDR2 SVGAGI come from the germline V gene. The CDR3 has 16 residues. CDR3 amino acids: CASSYRGAAGTDTQYF. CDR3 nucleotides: TGTGCCAGCAGTTACCGGGGGGCTGCGGGCACAGATACGCAGTATTTT.

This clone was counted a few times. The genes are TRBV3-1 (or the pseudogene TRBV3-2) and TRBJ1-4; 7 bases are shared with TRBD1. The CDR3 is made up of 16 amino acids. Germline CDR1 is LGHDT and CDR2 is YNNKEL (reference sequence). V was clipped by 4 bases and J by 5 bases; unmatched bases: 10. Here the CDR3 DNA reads TGTGCCAGCAGCCGGATGATGACAGGGACAAATGAAAAACTGTTTTTT. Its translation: CASSRMMTGTNEKLFF.

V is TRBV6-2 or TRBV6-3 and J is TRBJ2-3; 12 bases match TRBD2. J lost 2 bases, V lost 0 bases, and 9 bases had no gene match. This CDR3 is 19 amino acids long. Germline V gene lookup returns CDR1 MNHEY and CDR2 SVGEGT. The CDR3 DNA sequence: TGTGCCAGCAGTTACTCGGCTAGCGGGAGGGCCCCCGCCACAGATACGCAGTATTTT. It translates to CASSYSASGRAPATDTQYF.

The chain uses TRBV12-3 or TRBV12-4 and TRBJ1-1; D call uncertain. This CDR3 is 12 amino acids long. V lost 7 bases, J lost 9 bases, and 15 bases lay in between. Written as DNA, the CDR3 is TGTGCCAGCAAACCTGGGCTCGCTAAAGCTTTCTTT. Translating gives CASKPGLAKAFF.

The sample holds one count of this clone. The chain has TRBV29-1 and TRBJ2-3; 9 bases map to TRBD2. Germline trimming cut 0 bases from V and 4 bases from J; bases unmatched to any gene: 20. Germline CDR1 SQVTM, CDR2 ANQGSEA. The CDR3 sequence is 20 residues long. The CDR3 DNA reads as TGCAGCGTTGAAGATGTTTCACTCCGTGGCGGGAGGGCCGGGGCAGATACGCAGTATTTT. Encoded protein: CSVEDVSLRGGRAGADTQYF.

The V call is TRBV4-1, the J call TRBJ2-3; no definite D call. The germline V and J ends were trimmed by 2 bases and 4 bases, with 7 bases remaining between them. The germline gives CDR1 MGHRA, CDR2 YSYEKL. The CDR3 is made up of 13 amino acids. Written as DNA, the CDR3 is TGCGCCAGCAGCCAACAGTTCGCAGATACGCAGTATTTT. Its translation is CASSQQFADTQYF.

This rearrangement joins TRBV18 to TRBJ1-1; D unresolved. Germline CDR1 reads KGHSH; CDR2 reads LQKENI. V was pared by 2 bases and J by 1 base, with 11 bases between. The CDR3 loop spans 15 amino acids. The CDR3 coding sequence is TGTGCCAGCTCACCATCCCAGGCAGCGAACACTGAAGCTTTCTTT. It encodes CASSPSQAANTEAFF.

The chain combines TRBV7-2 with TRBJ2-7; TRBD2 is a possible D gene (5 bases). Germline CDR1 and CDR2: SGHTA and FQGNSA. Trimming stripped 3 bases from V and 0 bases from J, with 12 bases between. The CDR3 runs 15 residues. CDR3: CASSFGGSSSYEQYF. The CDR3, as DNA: TGTGCCAGCAGCTTCGGCGGGTCGAGCTCCTACGAGCAGTACTTC. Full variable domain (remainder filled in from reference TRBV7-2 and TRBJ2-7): GAGVSQSPSNKVTEKGKDVELRCDPISGHTALYWYRQSLGQGLEFLIYFQGNSAPDKSGLPSDRFSAERTGGSVSTLTIQRTQQEDSAVYLCASSFGGSSSYEQYFGPGTRLTVT.

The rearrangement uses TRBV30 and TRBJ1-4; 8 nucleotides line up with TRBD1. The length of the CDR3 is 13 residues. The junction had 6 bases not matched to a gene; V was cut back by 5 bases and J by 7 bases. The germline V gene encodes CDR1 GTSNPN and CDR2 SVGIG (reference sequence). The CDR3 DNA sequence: TGTGCCTGGGAGACAGGGGAAGGTGAAAAACTGTTTTTT. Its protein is CAWETGEGEKLFF.

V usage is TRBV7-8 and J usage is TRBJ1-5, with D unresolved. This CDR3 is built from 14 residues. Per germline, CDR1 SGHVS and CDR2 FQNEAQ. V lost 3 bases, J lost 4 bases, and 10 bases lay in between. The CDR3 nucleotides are TGTGCCAGCAGCTTGCCTCCGGGTAATCAGCCCCAGCATTTT. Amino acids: CASSLPPGNQPQHF.